This is a list of T cell receptor beta chains from one sample in a study of control samples from healthy donors and cancer patients. This table comes from immunoSEQ multiplex PCR, and its TCRdb copy is limited to in-frame clones, with some not included. Of approximately 110,000 clones detected, about 89% appear once; the ten largest clones hold roughly a sixth. Source material: blood. The receptors shown here come from a woman in her forties or fifties in good health. Both conserved end residues are part of each CDR3. The D gene is left open where the match is weak. A row's size may be missing; if present it is once, few, many or a size class.

v_call: TRBV9; j_call: TRBJ2-3; clone_size: .; d_call: .; cdr3_aa: CASSVSPLTDTQYF; cdr3_nt: TGTGCCAGCAGCGTCTCGCCGCTCACAGATACGCAGTATTTT
v_call: TRBV2; j_call: TRBJ2-1; clone_size: few; d_call: .; cdr3_aa: CASSDSQLNEQFF; cdr3_nt: TGTGCCAGCAGTGATAGTCAGCTCAATGAGCAGTTCTTC
v_call: TRBV11-3; j_call: TRBJ2-1; clone_size: once; d_call: TRBD2; cdr3_aa: CASSLGLAGVSEQFF; cdr3_nt: TGTGCCAGCAGCTTAGGACTAGCGGGAGTCTCTGAGCAGTTCTTC
v_call: TRBV7-2; j_call: TRBJ2-7; clone_size: .; d_call: .; cdr3_aa: CASSLTGGESYEQYF; cdr3_nt: TGTGCCAGCAGCCTAACAGGGGGGGAATCCTACGAGCAGTACTTC
v_call: TRBV27; j_call: TRBJ2-1; clone_size: .; d_call: TRBD2; cdr3_aa: CASSLFPPGGAPLSYNEQFF; cdr3_nt: TGTGCCAGCAGTTTATTCCCCCCCGGGGGGGCCCCTCTCAGCTACAATGAGCAGTTCTTC
v_call: TRBV6-5; j_call: TRBJ1-1; clone_size: .; d_call: .; cdr3_aa: CASSLGQTEAFF; cdr3_nt: TGTGCCAGCAGCTTGGGACAAACTGAAGCTTTCTTT
v_call: TRBV5-6; j_call: TRBJ1-6; clone_size: .; d_call: .; cdr3_aa: CASSFPTAVAPLHF; cdr3_nt: TGTGCCAGCAGCTTTCCTACTGCAGTGGCGCCCCTCCACTTT
v_call: TRBV9; j_call: TRBJ1-6; clone_size: .; d_call: .; cdr3_aa: CASSATDSYNSPLHF; cdr3_nt: TGTGCCAGCAGCGCAACGGACAGCTATAATTCACCCCTCCACTTT
v_call: TRBV5-5; j_call: TRBJ2-5; clone_size: .; d_call: TRBD2; cdr3_aa: CASSLAGGNLQETQYF; cdr3_nt: TGTGCCAGCAGCTTAGCGGGAGGGAACTTACAAGAGACCCAGTACTTC
v_call: TRBV7-2; j_call: TRBJ2-5; clone_size: .; d_call: .; cdr3_aa: CASSLNTGAETQYF; cdr3_nt: TGTGCCAGCAGCTTAAATACGGGAGCAGAGACCCAGTACTTC
v_call: TRBV7-2; j_call: TRBJ2-1; clone_size: .; d_call: .; cdr3_aa: CASSLIIQTRSYNEQFF; cdr3_nt: TGTGCCAGCAGCTTAATTATTCAGACGCGCTCCTACAATGAGCAGTTCTTC
v_call: TRBV30; j_call: TRBJ2-7; clone_size: .; d_call: .; cdr3_aa: CAWSRALVYEQYF; cdr3_nt: TGTGCCTGGAGTCGGGCCCTAGTGTACGAGCAGTACTTC
v_call: TRBV27; j_call: TRBJ2-7; clone_size: .; d_call: TRBD1; cdr3_aa: CASSFTSPPGQPPYEQYF; cdr3_nt: TGTGCCAGCAGTTTCACCTCACCACCGGGACAGCCCCCGTACGAGCAGTACTTC
v_call: TRBV10-1; j_call: TRBJ2-7; clone_size: few; d_call: .; cdr3_aa: CASSPDSPLYEQYF; cdr3_nt: TGCGCCAGCAGCCCGGACAGTCCCCTCTACGAGCAGTACTTC
v_call: TRBV7-9; j_call: TRBJ1-6; clone_size: .; d_call: .; cdr3_aa: CASSLNSRYNSPLHF; cdr3_nt: TGTGCCAGCAGCTTAAACTCCAGGTATAATTCACCCCTCCACTTT
v_call: TRBV4-1; j_call: TRBJ1-2; clone_size: .; d_call: .; cdr3_aa: CASSQEAPGGYGYTF; cdr3_nt: TGCGCCAGCAGCCAAGAGGCTCCCGGGGGCTATGGCTACACCTTC
v_call: TRBV28; j_call: TRBJ2-5; clone_size: .; d_call: .; cdr3_aa: CASSFLVGQVSQYF; cdr3_nt: TGTGCCAGCAGTTTCCTTGTAGGACAAGTGAGCCAGTACTTC
v_call: TRBV5-3; j_call: TRBJ1-5; clone_size: few; d_call: .; cdr3_aa: CAGTERMKPQHF; cdr3_nt: TGTGCCGGGACTGAAAGGATGAAGCCCCAGCATTTT
v_call: TRBV6-6; j_call: TRBJ1-1; clone_size: once; d_call: TRBD1; cdr3_aa: CASSYDTGGWEAFF; cdr3_nt: TGTGCCAGCAGTTACGATACAGGGGGCTGGGAAGCTTTCTTT
v_call: TRBV7-8; j_call: TRBJ1-1; clone_size: .; d_call: .; cdr3_aa: CASSLLMGITEAFF; cdr3_nt: TGTGCCAGCAGCCTCCTAATGGGGATCACTGAAGCTTTCTTT
v_call: TRBV5-1; j_call: TRBJ2-3; clone_size: .; d_call: .; cdr3_aa: CASRNSGDSTDTQYF; cdr3_nt: TGCGCCAGCAGGAATAGCGGAGATAGCACAGATACGCAGTATTTT
v_call: TRBV3-1/TRBV3-2; j_call: TRBJ2-5; clone_size: .; d_call: .; cdr3_aa: CASSQGGPIGETQYF; cdr3_nt: TGTGCCAGCAGCCAAGGAGGTCCAATAGGAGAGACCCAGTACTTC
v_call: TRBV2; j_call: TRBJ2-7; clone_size: .; d_call: .; cdr3_aa: CASSERWEQYF; cdr3_nt: TGTGCCAGCAGTGAAAGGTGGGAGCAGTACTTC
v_call: TRBV19; j_call: TRBJ1-5; clone_size: .; d_call: .; cdr3_aa: CASSLGGLAQHF; cdr3_nt: TGTGCCAGTAGTTTAGGGGGTTTGGCCCAGCATTTT
v_call: TRBV27; j_call: TRBJ2-1; clone_size: .; d_call: TRBD1; cdr3_aa: CASSKDRARGSYNEQFF; cdr3_nt: TGTGCCAGCAGCAAAGACAGGGCACGGGGTTCCTACAATGAGCAGTTCTTC
v_call: TRBV3-1/TRBV3-2; j_call: TRBJ2-5; clone_size: once; d_call: TRBD2; cdr3_aa: CASSPGLAGGGETQYF; cdr3_nt: TGTGCCAGCAGCCCCGGGCTAGCGGGAGGAGGCGAGACCCAGTACTTC
v_call: TRBV29-1; j_call: TRBJ2-3; clone_size: .; d_call: .; cdr3_aa: CSVEGRLTDTQYF; cdr3_nt: TGCAGCGTTGAGGGCAGACTGACAGATACGCAGTATTTT
v_call: TRBV18; j_call: TRBJ2-1; clone_size: few; d_call: TRBD1; cdr3_aa: CASSLPGTGYNEQFF; cdr3_nt: TGTGCCAGCTCACTACCCGGGACAGGGTACAATGAGCAGTTCTTC
v_call: TRBV28; j_call: TRBJ1-2; clone_size: .; d_call: TRBD1; cdr3_aa: CASSLGQGNYGYTF; cdr3_nt: TGTGCCAGCAGTTTAGGACAGGGGAACTATGGCTACACCTTC
v_call: TRBV19; j_call: TRBJ2-3; clone_size: .; d_call: TRBD2; cdr3_aa: CASGMSGGVGTDTQYF; cdr3_nt: TGTGCCAGTGGCATGTCGGGGGGGGTGGGCACAGATACGCAGTATTTT
v_call: TRBV4-3; j_call: TRBJ1-6; clone_size: .; d_call: .; cdr3_aa: CASSQSGRNSPLHF; cdr3_nt: TGCGCCAGCAGCCAATCCGGGAGGAACTCACCCCTCCACTTT
v_call: TRBV24-1; j_call: TRBJ1-2; clone_size: .; d_call: .; cdr3_aa: CATSDFSGGDYGYTF; cdr3_nt: TGTGCCACCAGTGATTTCTCAGGAGGGGACTATGGCTACACCTTC
v_call: TRBV27; j_call: TRBJ2-2; clone_size: .; d_call: .; cdr3_aa: CASRVAGRANTGELFF; cdr3_nt: TGTGCCAGCAGAGTGGCGGGCCGAGCGAACACCGGGGAGCTGTTTTTT
v_call: TRBV9; j_call: TRBJ2-3; clone_size: many; d_call: TRBD2; cdr3_aa: CASSVSGDYTDTQYF; cdr3_nt: TGTGCCAGCAGCGTTAGCGGGGATTACACAGATACGCAGTATTTT
v_call: TRBV5-4; j_call: TRBJ2-3; clone_size: .; d_call: TRBD1; cdr3_aa: CATRDSSTDTQYF; cdr3_nt: TGTGCCACCCGGGACAGTAGCACAGATACGCAGTATTTT
v_call: TRBV12-3/TRBV12-4; j_call: TRBJ1-4; clone_size: .; d_call: .; cdr3_aa: CASRKLGREKLFF; cdr3_nt: TGTGCCAGCCGGAAACTCGGGCGTGAAAAACTGTTTTTT
v_call: TRBV6-1; j_call: TRBJ1-2; clone_size: .; d_call: .; cdr3_aa: CASSEEVNGYTF; cdr3_nt: TGTGCCAGCAGTGAAGAAGTAAATGGCTACACCTTC
v_call: TRBV28; j_call: TRBJ1-6; clone_size: .; d_call: .; cdr3_aa: CASSLPSTAYNSPLHF; cdr3_nt: TGTGCCAGCAGTTTACCGTCGACGGCCTATAATTCACCCCTCCACTTT
v_call: TRBV19; j_call: TRBJ1-5; clone_size: few; d_call: TRBD1; cdr3_aa: CASSIKQGPQPQHF; cdr3_nt: TGTGCCAGTAGTATAAAACAGGGGCCTCAGCCCCAGCATTTT
v_call: TRBV4-1; j_call: TRBJ2-3; clone_size: .; d_call: .; cdr3_aa: CASSQAIGVGTLVTDTQYF; cdr3_nt: TGCGCCAGCAGCCAAGCCATCGGTGTAGGGACACTGGTGACAGATACGCAGTATTTT
v_call: TRBV9; j_call: TRBJ2-3; clone_size: once; d_call: .; cdr3_aa: CASSVVMGGHSTDTQYF; cdr3_nt: TGTGCCAGCAGCGTAGTTATGGGGGGCCATAGCACAGATACGCAGTATTTT